Listed below are T cell receptor beta chains from one sample, sequenced in a study of blood T cell repertoires in COVID-19. Assay used: immunoSEQ multiplex PCR; TCRdb lists only in-frame clones, some missing. In the table there are under 350,000 clones, under 90% of which are singletons. Material for sequencing was peripheral blood. These receptors came from a woman under 40 with COVID-19, enrolled during active disease. CDR3s include the opening cysteine and the closing phenylalanine or tryptophan. The D gene is left open where the match is weak. A row's size may be missing; if present it is once, few, many or a size class.

CDR3aa	CDR3nt	abundance	v_gene	j_gene	d_gene
CAWSIDRNYEQYF	TGTGCCTGGAGTATTGACAGAAACTACGAGCAGTACTTC	NA	TRBV30	TRBJ2-7	NA
CASSRTGVGYTF	TGTGCCAGCAGTCGGACAGGGGTTGGCTACACCTTC	NA	TRBV6-5	TRBJ1-2	TRBD1
CASSPPRVAGDYEQYF	TGCGCCAGCAGCCCCCCCCGGGTAGCGGGGGACTACGAGCAGTACTTC	few	TRBV4-1	TRBJ2-7	TRBD2
CASRQTENYGYTF	TGTGCCAGCAGACAGACAGAGAACTATGGCTACACCTTC	NA	TRBV28	TRBJ1-2	NA
CASSLLPPSGGNQPQHF	TGTGCCAGCAGTTTATTACCCCCGTCGGGGGGCAATCAGCCCCAGCATTTT	NA	TRBV27	TRBJ1-5	NA
CASSGARQVNTEAFF	TGTGCCAGCAGTGGTGCACGACAAGTGAACACTGAAGCTTTCTTT	NA	TRBV2	TRBJ1-1	NA
CASSPNRENTEAFF	TGTGCCAGCAGCCCAAACAGGGAGAACACTGAAGCTTTCTTT	NA	TRBV3-1/TRBV3-2	TRBJ1-1	NA
CASSFNPPGTEAFF	TGTGCCAGCAGCTTTAACCCCCCGGGGACTGAAGCTTTCTTT	NA	TRBV11-2	TRBJ1-1	NA
CASSLWDRALESPLHF	TGTGCCAGTAGTCTATGGGACAGGGCCCTAGAGTCACCCCTCCACTTT	once	TRBV19	TRBJ1-6	TRBD1
CASSLGPGSQPQHF	TGTGCCAGCAGCTTAGGCCCGGGAAGTCAGCCCCAGCATTTT	NA	TRBV7-9	TRBJ1-5	NA
CASTKGRQVSNQPQHF	TGTGCCAGCACCAAAGGGAGACAGGTCAGCAATCAGCCCCAGCATTTT	NA	TRBV27	TRBJ1-5	NA
CASSLGQKNEKLFF	TGTGCCAGCAGCCTTGGACAGAAGAATGAAAAACTGTTTTTT	once	TRBV4-2	TRBJ1-4	NA
CASSILGRF	TGTGCCAGTAGTATCTTAGGGAGATTC	NA	TRBV19	TRBJ1-2	NA
CASSRGGSEGRAFF	TGTGCCAGCAGCCGAGGGGGGTCGGAGGGTCGGGCTTTCTTT	NA	TRBV7-8	TRBJ1-1	NA